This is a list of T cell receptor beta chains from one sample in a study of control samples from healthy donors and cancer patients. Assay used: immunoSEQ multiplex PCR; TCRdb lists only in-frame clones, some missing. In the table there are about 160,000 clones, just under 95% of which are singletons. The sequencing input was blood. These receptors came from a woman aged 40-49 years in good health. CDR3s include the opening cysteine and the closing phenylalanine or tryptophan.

CDR3 protein: CSASQGTAQETQYF
CDR3 length: 14
V gene: TRBV20-1

CDR3 protein: CASSPQRQGTNQPQHF
CDR3 length: 16
V gene: TRBV7-9

CDR3 protein: CASSSFDRGGYTQYF
CDR3 length: 15
V gene: TRBV5-4

CDR3 protein: CASLPQGTSTDTQYF
CDR3 length: 15
V gene: TRBV3-1/TRBV3-2

CDR3 protein: CASSIGTGRTGELFF
CDR3 length: 15
V gene: TRBV7-9

CDR3 protein: CASSQDYRGRRGTEAFF
CDR3 length: 17
V gene: TRBV3-1/TRBV3-2

CDR3 protein: CASSQNYYGYTF
CDR3 length: 12
V gene: TRBV18

CDR3 protein: CASSQGTALGETQYF
CDR3 length: 15
V gene: TRBV4-1

CDR3 protein: CASSLLGGNQPQHF
CDR3 length: 14
V gene: TRBV7-2

CDR3 protein: CASSLRGTEAFF
CDR3 length: 12
V gene: TRBV6-5

CDR3 protein: CASSLPGHQNEKLFF
CDR3 length: 15
V gene: TRBV7-8

CDR3 protein: CASSLGGVQPQHF
CDR3 length: 13
V gene: TRBV7-2

CDR3 protein: CASSESTDAGLKTEAFF
CDR3 length: 17
V gene: TRBV25-1

CDR3 protein: CASSEGRTRINYGYTF
CDR3 length: 16
V gene: TRBV10-2

CDR3 protein: CSAPTYLRAFF
CDR3 length: 11
V gene: TRBV20-1

CDR3 protein: CAVRQDRDFGEQYF
CDR3 length: 14
V gene: TRBV2

CDR3 protein: CASRVGGTHNSPLHF
CDR3 length: 15
V gene: TRBV7-2

CDR3 protein: CASSHSGQGAGYTF
CDR3 length: 14
V gene: TRBV4-3

CDR3 protein: CASSLGRASKLYGYTF
CDR3 length: 16
V gene: TRBV11-2

CDR3 protein: CASSHSGGVADTQYF
CDR3 length: 15
V gene: TRBV9

CDR3 protein: CASSESNTGELFF
CDR3 length: 13
V gene: TRBV6-4

CDR3 protein: CATSPRRQPNTEAFF
CDR3 length: 15
V gene: TRBV15

CDR3 protein: CASRLSGGPYEQYF
CDR3 length: 14
V gene: TRBV6-5

CDR3 protein: CASSPQGPGSPLHF
CDR3 length: 14
V gene: TRBV18

CDR3 protein: CSVEITGGAHGYTF
CDR3 length: 14
V gene: TRBV29-1

CDR3 protein: CASRTVPNTEAFF
CDR3 length: 13
V gene: TRBV5-1

CDR3 protein: CASSQGRDQPQHF
CDR3 length: 13
V gene: TRBV19

CDR3 protein: CATSRDRQSYSNQPQHF
CDR3 length: 17
V gene: TRBV15

CDR3 protein: CASSQDLQGATNEKLFF
CDR3 length: 17
V gene: TRBV4-2

CDR3 protein: CASRGDRGLGGYTF
CDR3 length: 14
V gene: TRBV6-5

CDR3 protein: CASSRGTEAFF
CDR3 length: 11
V gene: TRBV4-1

CDR3 protein: CASSPDRNLHEQYF
CDR3 length: 14
V gene: TRBV5-5

CDR3 protein: CASSRTGRGGTEAFF
CDR3 length: 15
V gene: TRBV7-3

CDR3 protein: CASRIGTGPNTEAFF
CDR3 length: 15
V gene: TRBV6-5

CDR3 protein: CASSQGQGALISSGNTIYF
CDR3 length: 19
V gene: TRBV4-1

CDR3 protein: CASGTGAGSNQPQHF
CDR3 length: 15
V gene: TRBV4-1

CDR3 protein: CASGQPQHF
CDR3 length: 9
V gene: TRBV19

CDR3 protein: CAWSVGGTRVAYF
CDR3 length: 13
V gene: TRBV30

CDR3 protein: CASSLFSRSGANVLTF
CDR3 length: 16
V gene: TRBV11-2

CDR3 protein: CASGLSVWGTGSGNTIYF
CDR3 length: 18
V gene: TRBV12-5

CDR3 protein: CASSPRQGAQSPLHF
CDR3 length: 15
V gene: TRBV27

CDR3 protein: CASSFGSADPYEQYF
CDR3 length: 15
V gene: TRBV5-1

CDR3 protein: CASSVDRNSYGYTF
CDR3 length: 14
V gene: TRBV27

CDR3 protein: CASSLREGENIQYF
CDR3 length: 14
V gene: TRBV7-2

CDR3 protein: CASSLTVSSYNEQFF
CDR3 length: 15
V gene: TRBV7-3

CDR3 protein: CASSVDPGTAYEQYF
CDR3 length: 15
V gene: TRBV9

CDR3 protein: CASSSQGNTIYF
CDR3 length: 12
V gene: TRBV5-4

CDR3 protein: CASSPFTATTNTEAFF
CDR3 length: 16
V gene: TRBV11-2